The 28 T cell receptor beta chains given below trace back to one sample, sequenced in a study of vaccination effects on CD4 cells after COVID-19. Sequencing was performed with immunoSEQ multiplex PCR; in TCRdb, only in-frame clones are kept and a portion is missing. The profile shows roughly 50,000 clones, approximately 79% of them singletons. Which antigens these TCRs recognize remains unknown. Before sequencing took place, the ViraFEST assay used viral peptide pools to expand antigen-specific CD4+ T cells. CD4+ T cells were isolated after about nine days of culture. This specimen was CD4+ T cells from PBMCs cultured with HCoV-229E spike peptides, taken before COVID-19 vaccination. The receptors here all came from a human donor who received a COVID-19 vaccine.

This chain connects TRBV30 to TRBJ1-1; D unresolved. V gave up 2 bases and J gave up 1 base, with 14 bases separating them. The CDR3 is 15 residues long. Germline assignment: CDR1 GTSNPN and CDR2 SVGIG (reference sequence). The CDR3 is CAWSILGRGNTEAFF. The CDR3 bases are TGTGCCTGGAGTATCCTGGGAAGAGGGAACACTGAAGCTTTCTTT.

The sample holds a few counts of this clone. The chain couples TRBV19 to TRBJ1-5; no reliable D call. Trimming took off 5 bases at V and 9 bases at J, with 14 bases between the two ends. Germline assignment: CDR1 LNHDA and CDR2 SQIVND (reference sequence). The CDR3 loop spans 13 amino acids. CDR3: CASSALAIMPQHF. CDR3 coding DNA: TGTGCCAGTAGTGCTCTAGCAATCATGCCCCAGCATTTT.

This clone was counted a few times. V gene TRBV4-3 combines with J gene TRBJ1-2, with D perhaps TRBD1 (5 bases). This CDR3 region has 15 residues. Trimming removed 0 bases from V and 8 bases from J, with 16 bases in between. CDR1 and CDR2 (germline): LGHNA, YSLEER. The CDR3 DNA is TGCGCCAGCAGCCAAGATAGGGGCGGTGCCTGGGGCTACACCTTC. Its translation is CASSQDRGGAWGYTF.

This clone showed up just once. This chain links TRBV4-1 with TRBJ1-5; no clear D. The germline V and J ends were trimmed by 0 bases and 3 bases, with 12 bases remaining between them. This CDR3 has 16 residues. In germline, CDR1 is MGHRA, CDR2 YSYEKL. The CDR3 region has the DNA TGCGCCAGCAGCCAAGATCCCCCCAGACTCAATCAGCCCCAGCATTTT. Amino acids: CASSQDPPRLNQPQHF.

The V gene is TRBV4-1, the J gene TRBJ1-1; a weak D match, TRBD1 (5 bases). The CDR3 spans 14 residues. Looked up from germline, CDR1 is MGHRA and CDR2 is YSYEKL. Between the trimmed V and J ends, which lost 4 bases and 1 base, there was a span of 10 bases. This CDR3 reads CASSRETENTEAFF. The DNA for the CDR3 is TGCGCCAGCAGCCGAGAGACAGAGAACACTGAAGCTTTCTTT.

The chain joins TRBV29-1 to TRBJ1-2; 7 positions match TRBD1. CDR1 is SQVTM and CDR2 is ANQGSEA in the germline V gene. Losses at the gene ends were 7 bases for V and 0 bases for J; bases not matched to a gene: 5. The CDR3 consists of 13 residues. CDR3 sequence (DNA): TGCAGCGCCCGGACAGGAACTAACTATGGCTACACCTTC. This sequence encodes CSARTGTNYGYTF.

This clone was counted between two and nine times. The chain uses TRBV3-1 (or the pseudogene TRBV3-2) and TRBJ1-6, with D hard to call. This CDR3 contains 14 residues. V was cut by 1 base and J by 1 base, with 2 bases left in between. Germline loops: CDR1 LGHDT, CDR2 YNNKEL (reference sequence). In DNA form, the CDR3 reads TGTGCCAGCAGCCAAGGTTCCTATAATTCACCCCTCCACTTT. This codes for CASSQGSYNSPLHF.

The CDR3 spells CASSVLDSGSETQYF. CDR3 nucleotide sequence: TGTGCCAGCAGCGTCCTTGATTCGGGGTCAGAGACCCAGTACTTC. This chain connects TRBV9 to TRBJ2-5, with D possibly being TRBD2 (5 bases). Trimming left V 2 bases short and J 4 bases short, with 15 bases between. Germline values: CDR1 SGDLS, CDR2 YYNGEE. CDR3 length: 15 amino acids. Full variable domain (outside the CDR3, taken from reference TRBV9 and TRBJ2-5): DSGVTQTPKHLITATGQRVTLRCSPRSGDLSVYWYQQSLDQGLQFLIQYYNGEERAKGNILERFSAQQFPDLHSELNLSSLELGDSALYFCASSVLDSGSETQYFGPGTRLLVL.

This clone occurred a few times. The V call is TRBV18, the J call TRBJ1-2; unclear D gene. V lost 3 bases, J lost 2 bases, and 7 bases lay in between. This CDR3 has 13 amino acids. The V gene's germline CDR1 is KGHSH and CDR2 LQKENI. The CDR3: CASSPAENYGYTF. CDR3 DNA: TGTGCCAGCTCACCGGCAGAGAACTATGGCTACACCTTC.

V is TRBV3-1 (or the pseudogene TRBV3-2) and J is TRBJ2-3, with 9 bases lining up with TRBD2. Germline-derived CDR1 and CDR2 are LGHDT and YNNKEL (reference sequence). The CDR3 runs to 16 residues. Trimming removed 4 bases from V and 5 bases from J; junction bases left unmatched: 10. This CDR3 reads CASSLGGGGAGDTQYF. The CDR3 DNA reads as TGTGCCAGCAGCCTCGGCGGCGGGGGGGCAGGAGATACGCAGTATTTT.

The chain combines TRBV6-2 or TRBV6-3 with TRBJ1-2; 7 bases map to TRBD1. CDR3 length: 13 amino acids. After removal of 5 bases from V and 7 bases from J, the junction contained 7 bases not matched to a gene. Per the germline V gene, CDR1 is MNHEY and CDR2 is SVGEGT. The CDR3 region has the DNA TGTGCCAGCAGTACCGACAGGGCCGGTGGCTACACCTTC. Residues: CASSTDRAGGYTF.

This chain uses TRBV29-1 with TRBJ1-2; no definite D call. V shed 7 bases and J shed 2 bases, with 11 bases lying between them. This CDR3 spans 12 amino acids. The germline CDR1 and CDR2 sequences are SQVTM and ANQGSEA. Written as DNA, the CDR3 is TGCAGCGCCGTAGACCAAAACTATGGCTACACCTTC. This gives the protein CSAVDQNYGYTF.

The chain combines TRBV29-1 with TRBJ1-2; 9 bases align to TRBD1. This CDR3 is 13 amino acids long. V gave up 6 bases and J gave up 7 bases; unmatched junction bases: 9. Germline V CDR1 and CDR2: SQVTM, ANQGSEA. In DNA, the CDR3 is TGCAGCGTCGACCCGACAGGGGGATCTGGCTACACCTTC. It is translated as CSVDPTGGSGYTF.

The CDR3 DNA follows: TGTGCCAGCTCGTTGGACATCTCTGGAAACACCATATATTTT. The encoded protein is CASSLDISGNTIYF. The chain joins TRBV18 to TRBJ1-3; the D gene is possibly TRBD1 (5 bases). The germline gives CDR1 KGHSH, CDR2 LQKENI. V was pared by 6 bases and J by 0 bases, with 9 bases between. This CDR3 contains 14 residues.

The gene calls are TRBV5-1 and TRBJ1-2, with D perhaps matching TRBD1 (5 bases). V was clipped by 0 bases and J by 8 bases, with 11 bases between them. The CDR3 spans 13 residues. Germline CDR1 SGHRS, CDR2 YFSETQ. The CDR3 loop is CASSLGGGDGYTF. CDR3 nucleotides: TGCGCCAGCAGCTTGGGCGGAGGGGACGGCTACACCTTC.

The chain is built from TRBV6-5 and TRBJ1-2; tentatively, D is TRBD1 (6 bases). Germline CDR1 is MNHEY and CDR2 is SVGAGI. The ends were cut back, 5 bases at V and 4 bases at J, with 17 bases in the middle. This CDR3 is built from 15 residues. The CDR3 sequence is CASSPPGQGTYGYTF. The CDR3 DNA reads TGTGCCAGCAGTCCGCCGGGACAAGGAACCTATGGCTACACCTTC.

The chain couples TRBV7-2 to TRBJ2-7; TRBD1 aligns across 7 bases. The CDR3 length is 14 residues. Trimming at V came to 1 base and at J to 3 bases, leaving 3 bases not matched to a gene. Germline assignment: CDR1 SGHTA and CDR2 FQGNSA. This CDR3 reads CASSLERDSYEQYV. As DNA, the CDR3 is TGTGCCAGCAGCTTAGAACGGGACAGCTACGAGCAGTACGTC.

The chain combines TRBV6-1 with TRBJ2-7; D perhaps matches TRBD1 (5 bases). The CDR3 extends over 16 amino acids. Germline values: CDR1 MNHNS, CDR2 SASEGT. The V gene lost 1 base and the J gene lost 0 bases, with 13 bases spanning the gap. The CDR3 spells CASSEVAGSPSYEQYV. The CDR3 nucleotides are TGTGCCAGCAGTGAAGTTGCAGGGTCCCCCTCCTACGAGCAGTACGTC.

The gene calls are TRBV10-3 and TRBJ1-4; D possibly corresponds to TRBD1 (6 bases). Trimming left V 10 bases short and J 4 bases short, with 13 bases between. The germline CDR1 and CDR2 sequences are ENHRY and SYGVKD. This CDR3 is built from 13 residues. CDR3 DNA: TGTGCCACCACCAAGGGGGGTAATGAAAAACTGTTTTTT. Encoded protein: CATTKGGNEKLFF.

In its sample, this clone was seen once. The chain links TRBV5-1 to TRBJ1-3; 9 bases are shared with TRBD1. The V and J ends lost 1 base and 3 bases, in that order; junction bases with no gene match: 8. Germline CDR1 and CDR2: SGHRS and YFSETQ. The CDR3 covers 17 residues. The CDR3 is CASSLTGGEFDGNTIYF. The CDR3 bases are TGCGCCAGCAGCTTGACAGGGGGCGAATTCGATGGAAACACCATATATTTT.

The chain combines TRBV6-5 with TRBJ1-2, with D perhaps matching TRBD1 (6 bases). The V end lost 0 bases, the J end lost 3 bases, and 11 bases lay between the germline ends. This CDR3 has 15 amino acids. Germline V gene data show CDR1 as MNHEY and CDR2 as SVGAGI. The CDR3 DNA sequence: TGTGCCAGCAGTTACTCCACAGGGTTTGACTATGGCTACACCTTC. Translated: CASSYSTGFDYGYTF.

This sequence joins TRBV18 and TRBJ2-7; the match to TRBD1 covers 9 bases. This CDR3 is 14 amino acids long. Germline loops: CDR1 KGHSH, CDR2 LQKENI. V trimming: 1 base; J trimming: 5 bases; junction bases outside the gene matches: 3. This CDR3 is CASSPRTGENEQYV. The CDR3 DNA reads as TGTGCCAGCTCACCACGGACAGGGGAAAACGAGCAGTACGTC.

The chain combines TRBV7-3 with TRBJ2-2; TRBD1 matches 9 bases. Trimming removed 5 bases from V and 4 bases from J; junction bases left unmatched: 14. CDR1 is SGHTA, CDR2 FQGTGA, per germline. This CDR3 spans 18 amino acids. CDR3 in amino acids: CASSEQGTGFFSTGELFF. CDR3 in DNA: TGTGCCAGCAGCGAGCAAGGGACAGGGTTTTTTTCCACCGGGGAGCTGTTTTTT. Combining the CDR3 with reference TRBV7-3 and TRBJ2-2 gives the whole variable domain GAGVSQTPSNKVTEKGKYVELRCDPISGHTALYWYRQSLGQGPEFLIYFQGTGAADDSGLPNDRFFAVRPEGSVSTLKIQRTERGDSAVYLCASSEQGTGFFSTGELFFGEGSRLTVL.

The chain couples TRBV6-5 to TRBJ2-5; D assignment may be TRBD1 or TRBD2 (5 bases each). This CDR3 contains 13 residues. Trimming took off 8 bases at V and 5 bases at J, with 15 bases between the two ends. The germline CDR1 and CDR2 sequences are MNHEY and SVGAGI. The CDR3 sequence is CASRSLAGETQYF. The CDR3 region has the DNA TGTGCCAGCCGAAGTCTAGCAGGGGAGACCCAGTACTTC.

The chain recombines TRBV5-1 with TRBJ1-2; TRBD1 agrees at 9 bases. Germline assignment: CDR1 SGHRS and CDR2 YFSETQ. The CDR3 has 20 amino acids. V lost 0 bases, J lost 0 bases, and 15 bases stayed unmatched. The CDR3 nucleotides are TGCGCCAGCAGCTTGGATCGACGCGACAGGGGGGCCCGACCTAACTATGGCTACACCTTC. Protein product: CASSLDRRDRGARPNYGYTF.

This clone has just one count. This chain uses TRBV7-2 with TRBJ1-4; TRBD1 might be the D (5 bases). V gave up 10 bases and J gave up 3 bases, with 9 bases separating them. The CDR3 spans 12 residues. From germline, CDR1 is SGHTA and CDR2 FQGNSA. The CDR3 coding sequence is TGTGCCACGGGACGGGCTAATGAAAAACTGTTTTTT. Translating gives CATGRANEKLFF.

CDR3 in DNA: TGTGCCAGTAGTATTCTCGCTACGAACACCGGGGAGCTGTTTTTT. It encodes CASSILATNTGELFF. The chain couples TRBV19 to TRBJ2-2; D ambiguous. The CDR3 consists of 15 residues. V was cut by 3 bases and J by 0 bases, with 8 bases left in between. The germline V gene has CDR1 LNHDA and CDR2 SQIVND (reference sequence).

The sample holds one count of this clone. V usage is TRBV19 and J usage is TRBJ2-5; the D gene could be TRBD1 or TRBD2 (6 bases each). The CDR3 has 14 residues. V was pared by 4 bases and J by 7 bases, with 16 bases between. The germline V gene has CDR1 LNHDA and CDR2 SQIVND (reference sequence). The CDR3 reads CASSTLGGRGTQYF. The CDR3 nucleotides are TGTGCCAGTAGTACTCTCGGGGGCCGTGGGACCCAGTACTTC.